Sequencing of this T cell receptor beta chain was carried out in a study of a mutant IDH1 vaccine in newly diagnosed glioma. In the study overall: Vaccinations were initiated 4-6 weeks following radiotherapy alone, or were given together with temozolomide cycles. Among treated patients, around 60% were male and around 40% female, and mean age was approximately 43 years. Before enrollment, the patients had been treated with radiotherapy alone, temozolomide alone, or both together. Most of them had received both.

Overall study results and limits: A vaccine-induced immune response developed in approximately 94% of the patients.

Trimming removed 3 bases at V and 4 bases at J, with 4 bases between. Germline V lookup: CDR1 SGHRS, CDR2 YFSETQ. This CDR3 has 11 amino acids. As for time point: week 11, during vaccination. A single vaccine dose contained 300 ug of mutant IDH1 20-mer peptide, and topical imiquimod was used with it. Details on this clone: Its matching antigen is unknown.

Clones were sequenced by immunoSEQ multiplex PCR, and TCRdb holds only the in-frame ones, with some missing. The sample lists around 41,000 clones; roughly 84% were seen once. Sequencing was performed on PBMCs, taken from a glioma patient whose treatment included an IDH1 peptide vaccine. The rearrangement joins TRBV5-1 to TRBJ1-2; D call uncertain. This receptor was obtained from a man aged 40-55 years with glioma. CDR3 DNA sequence: TGCGCCAGCAGCTCCTTCTATGGCTACACCTTC. It specifies CASSSFYGYTF.